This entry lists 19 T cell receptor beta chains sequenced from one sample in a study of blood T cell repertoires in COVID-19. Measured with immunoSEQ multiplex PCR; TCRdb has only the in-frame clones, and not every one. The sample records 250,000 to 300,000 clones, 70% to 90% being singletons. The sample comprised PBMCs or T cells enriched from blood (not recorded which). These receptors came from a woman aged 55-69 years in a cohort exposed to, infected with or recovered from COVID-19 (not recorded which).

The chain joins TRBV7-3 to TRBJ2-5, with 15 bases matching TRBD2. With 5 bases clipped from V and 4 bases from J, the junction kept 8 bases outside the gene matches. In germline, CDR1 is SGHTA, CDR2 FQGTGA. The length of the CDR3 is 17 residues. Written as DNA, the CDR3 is TGTGCCAGCAGCCCTGGGACTAGCGGGAGGCCCGGAGAGACCCAGTACTTC. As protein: CASSPGTSGRPGETQYF.

This CDR3 reads CASSLGLAATEAFF. The CDR3, as DNA: TGTGCCAGCAGCTTAGGCTTGGCGGCCACTGAAGCTTTCTTT. The V and J genes are TRBV7-2 and TRBJ1-1; D gene unclear. V dropped 1 base and J dropped 4 bases, with 10 bases sitting between them. CDR1 and CDR2 from the germline V gene are SGHTA and FQGNSA. The length of the CDR3 is 14 residues.

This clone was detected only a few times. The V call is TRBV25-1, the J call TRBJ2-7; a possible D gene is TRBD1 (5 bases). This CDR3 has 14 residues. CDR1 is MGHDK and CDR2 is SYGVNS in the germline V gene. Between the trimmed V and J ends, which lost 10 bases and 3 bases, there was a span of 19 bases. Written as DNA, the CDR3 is TGTGCCATGAGTCAGGGCGGATTGAGCTACGAGCAGTACTTC. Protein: CAMSQGGLSYEQYF.

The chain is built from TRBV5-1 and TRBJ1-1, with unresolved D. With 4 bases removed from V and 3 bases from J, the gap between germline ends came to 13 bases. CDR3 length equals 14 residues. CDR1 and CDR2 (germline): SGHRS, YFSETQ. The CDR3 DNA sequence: TGCGCCAGCAGCCCGGGTAGCGGATACACTGAAGCTTTCTTT. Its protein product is CASSPGSGYTEAFF.

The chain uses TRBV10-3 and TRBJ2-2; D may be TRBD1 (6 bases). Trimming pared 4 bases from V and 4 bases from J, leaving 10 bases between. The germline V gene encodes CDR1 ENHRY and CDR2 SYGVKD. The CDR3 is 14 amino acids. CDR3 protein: CAISGGQTTGELFF. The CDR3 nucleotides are TGTGCCATCAGTGGGGGGCAGACCACCGGGGAGCTGTTTTTT.

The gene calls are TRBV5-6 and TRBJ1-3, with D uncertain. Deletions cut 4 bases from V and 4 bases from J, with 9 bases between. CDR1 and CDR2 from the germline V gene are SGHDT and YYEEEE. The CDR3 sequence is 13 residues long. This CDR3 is CASSRREGNTIYF. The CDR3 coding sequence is TGTGCCAGCAGCCGACGGGAGGGAAACACCATATATTTT. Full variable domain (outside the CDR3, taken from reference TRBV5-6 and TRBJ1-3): DAGVTQSPTHLIKTRGQQVTLRCSPKSGHDTVSWYQQALGQGPQFIFQYYEEEERQRGNFPDRFSGHQFPNYSSELNVNALLLGDSALYLCASSRREGNTIYFGEGSWLTVV.

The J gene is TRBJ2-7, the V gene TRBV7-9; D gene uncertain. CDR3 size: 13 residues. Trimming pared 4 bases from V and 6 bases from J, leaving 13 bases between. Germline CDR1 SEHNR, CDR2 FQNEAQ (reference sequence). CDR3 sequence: CASSSLSLREQYF. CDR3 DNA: TGTGCCAGCAGCTCCTTATCTCTGCGCGAGCAGTACTTC.

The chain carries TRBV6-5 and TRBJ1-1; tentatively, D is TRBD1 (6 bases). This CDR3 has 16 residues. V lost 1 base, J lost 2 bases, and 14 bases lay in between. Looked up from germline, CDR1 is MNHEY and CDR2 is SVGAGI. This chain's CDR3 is CASSYLKQGYNTEAFF. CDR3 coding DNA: TGTGCCAGCAGTTACTTAAAACAGGGTTACAACACTGAAGCTTTCTTT.

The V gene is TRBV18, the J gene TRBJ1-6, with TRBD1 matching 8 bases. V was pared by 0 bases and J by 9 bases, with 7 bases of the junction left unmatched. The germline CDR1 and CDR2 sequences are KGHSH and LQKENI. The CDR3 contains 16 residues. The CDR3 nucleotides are TGTGCCAGCTCACCACCGGACAGGGCCGGAGGTTCACCCCTCCACTTT. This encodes CASSPPDRAGGSPLHF. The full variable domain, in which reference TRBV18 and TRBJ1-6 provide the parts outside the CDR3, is NAGVMQNPRHLVRRRGQEARLRCSPMKGHSHVYWYRQLPEEGLKFMVYLQKENIIDESGMPKERFSAEFPKEGPSILRIQQVVRGDSAAYFCASSPPDRAGGSPLHFGNGTRLTVT.

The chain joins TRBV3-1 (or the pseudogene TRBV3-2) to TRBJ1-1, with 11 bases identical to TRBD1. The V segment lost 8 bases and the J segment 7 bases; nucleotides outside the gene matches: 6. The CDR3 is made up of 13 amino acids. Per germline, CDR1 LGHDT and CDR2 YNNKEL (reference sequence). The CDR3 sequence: CASEDRGRNEAFF. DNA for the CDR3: TGTGCCAGCGAGGACAGGGGGCGGAATGAAGCTTTCTTT.

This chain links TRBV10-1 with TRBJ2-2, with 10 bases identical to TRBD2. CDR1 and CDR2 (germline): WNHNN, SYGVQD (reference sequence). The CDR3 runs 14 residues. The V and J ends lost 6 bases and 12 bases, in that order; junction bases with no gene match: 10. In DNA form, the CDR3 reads TGCGCCAGCAGGGTAGCGGGAGGCCCTTGGAAGCTGTTTTTT. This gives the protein CASRVAGGPWKLFF.

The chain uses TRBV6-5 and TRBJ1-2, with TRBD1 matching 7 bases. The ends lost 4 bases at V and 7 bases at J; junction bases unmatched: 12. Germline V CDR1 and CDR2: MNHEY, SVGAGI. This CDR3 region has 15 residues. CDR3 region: CASSWSTGRISGYTF. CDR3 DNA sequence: TGTGCCAGCAGTTGGTCGACAGGGAGAATCTCTGGCTACACCTTC.

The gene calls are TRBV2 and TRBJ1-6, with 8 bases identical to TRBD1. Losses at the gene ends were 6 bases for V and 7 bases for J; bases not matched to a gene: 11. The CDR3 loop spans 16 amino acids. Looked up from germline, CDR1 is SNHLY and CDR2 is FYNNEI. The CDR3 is CASSGRGQGRNSPLHF. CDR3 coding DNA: TGTGCCAGCAGCGGCCGTGGACAGGGCCGGAATTCACCCCTCCACTTT.

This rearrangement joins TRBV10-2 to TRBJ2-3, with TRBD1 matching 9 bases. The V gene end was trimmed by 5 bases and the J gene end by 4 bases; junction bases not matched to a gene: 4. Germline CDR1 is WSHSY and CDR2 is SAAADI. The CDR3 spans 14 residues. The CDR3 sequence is CASSLGQGSDTQYF. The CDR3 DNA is TGCGCCAGCAGTCTGGGACAGGGATCAGATACGCAGTATTTT.

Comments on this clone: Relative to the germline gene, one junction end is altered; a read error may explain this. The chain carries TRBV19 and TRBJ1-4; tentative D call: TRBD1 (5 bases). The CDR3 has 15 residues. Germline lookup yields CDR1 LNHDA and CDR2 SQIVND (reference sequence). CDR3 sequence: CASSIDRATNEKLFF. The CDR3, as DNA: TGTGCCAGTAGTATAGACAGGGCAACGAATGAAAAACTGTTTTTT.

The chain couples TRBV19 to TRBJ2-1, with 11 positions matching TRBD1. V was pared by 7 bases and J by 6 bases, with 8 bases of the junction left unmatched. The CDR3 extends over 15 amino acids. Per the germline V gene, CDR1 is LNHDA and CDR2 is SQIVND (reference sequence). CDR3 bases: TGTGCCAGTATTACCGGGACAGGGGGTTTCAATGAGCAGTTCTTC. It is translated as CASITGTGGFNEQFF.

CDR3 coding DNA: TGTGCTAGTGGTATGGGGACTACCAATGAGCAGTTCTTC. Protein: CASGMGTTNEQFF. V and J are TRBV12-5 and TRBJ2-1, with 7 bases matching TRBD2. Germline loops: CDR1 LGHNT, CDR2 FRNRAP. The CDR3 totals 13 residues. V lost 5 bases and J lost 6; bases outside the gene matches: 4.

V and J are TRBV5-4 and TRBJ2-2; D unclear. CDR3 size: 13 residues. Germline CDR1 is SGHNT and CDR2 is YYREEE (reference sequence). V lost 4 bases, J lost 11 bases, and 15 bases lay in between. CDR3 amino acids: CASSLSGRFELFF. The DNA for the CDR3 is TGTGCCAGCAGCCTCTCAGGCCGGTTTGAGCTGTTTTTT.

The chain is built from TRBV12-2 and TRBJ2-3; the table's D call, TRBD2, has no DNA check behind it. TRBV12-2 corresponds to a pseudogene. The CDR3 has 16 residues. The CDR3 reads CASRYGLACRTDTQYF. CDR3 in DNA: TGTGCAAGTCGCTACGGACTAGCGTGCCGCACAGATACGCAGTATTTT.